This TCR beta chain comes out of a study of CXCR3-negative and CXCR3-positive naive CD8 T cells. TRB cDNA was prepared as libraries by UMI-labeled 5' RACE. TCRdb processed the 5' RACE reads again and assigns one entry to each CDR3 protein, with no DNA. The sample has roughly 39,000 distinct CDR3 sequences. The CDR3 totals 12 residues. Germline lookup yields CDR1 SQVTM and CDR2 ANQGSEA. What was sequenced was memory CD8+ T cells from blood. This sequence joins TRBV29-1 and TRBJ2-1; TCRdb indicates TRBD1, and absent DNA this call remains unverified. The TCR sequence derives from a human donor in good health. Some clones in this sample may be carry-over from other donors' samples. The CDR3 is CSAWTGLDEQFF.